These 30 T cell receptor beta chains originate from one sample sequenced in a study of shared clonotypes between healthy human individuals (dated by TCRdb to 2020 to 2021). The library was built by means of the immunoSEQ multiplex PCR assay. In its TCRdb copy, this immuneACCESS table keeps in-frame sequences only and misses some clones. Where compared with another copy, unresolved V genes explain less than half of these, and the others have no known cause. The sample table holds about 2 million clones, of which approximately 94% were seen once. The ten largest make up more than 0.9% of the sample. For the CD8 naive samples, CD45RO-negative cells were positively selected for CCR7, yielding a CD45RA+CCR7+ population from which TemRA cells were excluded. The material sequenced was naive CD8+ T cells sorted from blood. According to the study, the label for this sample's cell subset or site signals: CD45RA+CCR7+. These receptors all stem from a man younger than 30 in good health.

The chain couples TRBV2 to TRBJ2-7; TRBD1 matches at 8 bases. CDR1 and CDR2 (germline): SNHLY, FYNNEI. CDR3 length: 17 amino acids. The V and J ends lost 3 bases and 3 bases, in that order; junction bases with no gene match: 13. The CDR3, as DNA: TGTGCCAGCAGTGAGGGATCCGCAGGGGGCCTCAACTACGAGCAGTACTTC. This codes for CASSEGSAGGLNYEQYF.

The chain is built from TRBV27 and TRBJ1-3; D uncertain. The CDR3 sequence is 15 residues long. Germline assignment: CDR1 MNHEY and CDR2 SMNVEV (reference sequence). V was shortened by 0 bases and J by 3 bases, with 9 bases between the two germline ends. CDR3 amino acids: CASSLSGFNGNTIYF. CDR3 nucleotides: TGTGCCAGCAGTTTATCAGGGTTCAATGGAAACACCATATATTTT.

This clone is a singleton in its sample. CDR3 sequence: CASSVDGEAYEQYF. The CDR3 DNA is TGTGCCAGCAGCGTAGACGGGGAGGCCTACGAGCAGTACTTC. The chain joins TRBV9 to TRBJ2-7, with D possibly matching TRBD2 (6 bases). CDR1 and CDR2 (germline): SGDLS, YYNGEE. Trimming removed 0 bases at V and 2 bases at J, with 9 bases between. There are 14 residues in the CDR3.

This sequence joins TRBV6-5 and TRBJ2-6; D ambiguous. CDR1 is MNHEY, CDR2 SVGAGI, per germline. Between the trimmed V and J ends, which lost 6 bases and 2 bases, there was a span of 8 bases. The length of the CDR3 is 14 residues. CDR3 nucleotides: TGTGCCAGCAGCCTAGAAGCTGGGGCCAACGTCCTGACTTTC. Amino acid sequence: CASSLEAGANVLTF.

This CDR3 reads CASSESGNSYEQYF. The DNA of the CDR3 is TGTGCCAGCAGTGAATCGGGAAATTCCTACGAGCAGTACTTC. The V gene is TRBV25-1, the J gene TRBJ2-7, with D possibly being TRBD2 (5 bases). The CDR3 loop spans 14 amino acids. Germline CDR1 reads MGHDK; CDR2 reads SYGVNS. Trimming took 1 base from V and 1 from J, leaving 8 bases between them.

The V and J genes are TRBV14 and TRBJ2-7; 10 nucleotides agree with TRBD2. Looked up from germline, CDR1 is SGHDN and CDR2 is FVKESK. The CDR3 sequence is 13 residues long. J was trimmed by 3 bases and V by 7 bases; bases with no gene match: 3. The CDR3 bases are TGTGCCAGCACCTTAGCGGGGGGCTACGAGCAGTACTTC. It encodes CASTLAGGYEQYF.

The DNA for the CDR3 is TGTGCCAGCTTCGACCGATACGAGCAGTACTTC. This codes for CASFDRYEQYF. This chain connects TRBV2 to TRBJ2-7; D unclear. The CDR3 covers 11 residues. Germline V gene sequence: CDR1 SNHLY, CDR2 FYNNEI. The ends were cut back, 8 bases at V and 4 bases at J, with 9 bases in the middle.

CDR3 in DNA: TGTGCCACCAGCCAACTTGCGGGGTGGGAGCAGTACTTC. Translated, it gives CATSQLAGWEQYF. The chain joins TRBV15 to TRBJ2-7, with a weak D call TRBD2 (6 bases). Germline V CDR1 and CDR2: LNHNV, YYDKDF (reference sequence). CDR3 length: 13 amino acids. Deletions cut 5 bases from V and 7 bases from J, with 15 bases between.

The J gene is TRBJ1-1, the V gene TRBV4-1, with D unresolved. Germline loops: CDR1 MGHRA, CDR2 YSYEKL. The ends were cut back, 0 bases at V and 0 bases at J, with 14 bases in the middle. The CDR3 totals 17 residues. Written as DNA, the CDR3 is TGCGCCAGCAGCCAAGAAATAACAGTTAGTCTGAACACTGAAGCTTTCTTT. Translated, it gives CASSQEITVSLNTEAFF.

The chain is built from TRBV4-3 and TRBJ2-1; D is uncertain. V was clipped by 0 bases and J by 9 bases, with 24 bases between them. Germline V lookup: CDR1 LGHNA, CDR2 YSLEER. The CDR3 is 18 residues long. The CDR3 nucleotides are TGCGCCAGCAGCCAAGAAGGGTTCCCGGCCTCTTTGAATGGTGAGCAGTTCTTC. It yields the protein CASSQEGFPASLNGEQFF.

This chain connects TRBV4-3 to TRBJ2-5, with D perhaps TRBD1 (6 bases). The germline CDR1 and CDR2 sequences are LGHNA and YSLEER. V dropped 0 bases and J dropped 5 bases, with 16 bases sitting between them. CDR3 length: 16 residues. The DNA for the CDR3 is TGCGCCAGCAGCCAAGAAGGCACAGGGCCCGGGGAGACCCAGTACTTC. This sequence encodes CASSQEGTGPGETQYF.

The J gene is TRBJ1-4, the V gene TRBV18; D gene unclear. Germline CDR1 and CDR2: KGHSH and LQKENI. V lost 3 bases and J lost 0, with 14 bases in between. The CDR3 sequence is 17 residues long. Here the CDR3 DNA reads TGTGCCAGCTCACCGGATCCTCCCGGAGCAACTAATGAAAAACTGTTTTTT. Encoded protein: CASSPDPPGATNEKLFF.

DNA for the CDR3: TGTGCCAGCACCCATTCGACAGAGAACACCGGGGAGCTGTTTTTT. This encodes CASTHSTENTGELFF. This sequence joins TRBV7-9 and TRBJ2-2, with D tentatively TRBD1 (5 bases). This CDR3 spans 15 amino acids. Germline V lookup: CDR1 SEHNR, CDR2 FQNEAQ (reference sequence). V lost 7 bases to trimming and J lost 1 base, with 13 bases between them.

This chain links TRBV6-5 with TRBJ1-2, with D unclear. The CDR3 extends over 11 amino acids. Germline CDR1 MNHEY, CDR2 SVGAGI. V was cut by 5 bases and J by 8 bases, with 9 bases left in between. The CDR3 reads CASSEAGGYTF. The CDR3 nucleotides are TGTGCCAGCAGTGAAGCCGGCGGCTACACCTTC.

The genes are TRBV27 and TRBJ2-7, with 9 bases aligning to TRBD1. Germline loops: CDR1 MNHEY, CDR2 SMNVEV (reference sequence). Germline trimming cut 2 bases from V and 2 bases from J; bases unmatched to any gene: 10. The CDR3 extends over 17 amino acids. This CDR3 is CASSLAPGTGLAYEQYF. In nucleotides, the CDR3 is TGTGCCAGCAGTTTAGCGCCAGGGACAGGGTTGGCCTACGAGCAGTACTTC.

The rearrangement joins TRBV5-4 to TRBJ1-2; TRBD1 agrees at 9 bases. Germline V lookup: CDR1 SGHNT, CDR2 YYREEE (reference sequence). Germline trimming cut 0 bases from V and 5 bases from J; bases unmatched to any gene: 2. CDR3 length: 14 residues. For the CDR3, the DNA is TGTGCCAGCAGCTTGGGACAGGGGGAGTATGGCTACACCTTC. Amino acid sequence: CASSLGQGEYGYTF.

The chain couples TRBV7-2 to TRBJ2-7, with TRBD2 as a possible D gene (6 bases). Germline V CDR1 and CDR2: SGHTA, FQGNSA. Trimming took off 1 base at V and 2 bases at J, with 12 bases between the two ends. The CDR3 runs 15 residues. This CDR3 reads CASSLGGDFPYEQYF. The CDR3 DNA is TGTGCCAGCAGCTTAGGGGGGGACTTTCCCTACGAGCAGTACTTC.

The V call is TRBV2, the J call TRBJ2-7; no definite D call. Germline V gene data show CDR1 as SNHLY and CDR2 as FYNNEI. Trimming pared 6 bases from V and 3 bases from J, leaving 9 bases between. The CDR3 covers 12 residues. For the CDR3, the DNA is TGTGCCAGCAGCCAGCGCGACTACGAGCAGTACTTC. This gives the protein CASSQRDYEQYF.

The CDR3 here is CASSQASRSYEQYF. Written as DNA, the CDR3 is TGCGCCAGCAGTCAGGCCTCTAGATCCTACGAGCAGTACTTC. The J gene is TRBJ2-7, the V gene TRBV5-1; D call uncertain. Germline-derived CDR1 and CDR2 are SGHRS and YFSETQ. The CDR3 is made up of 14 amino acids. Trimming cost V 5 bases and J 1 base, with 13 bases left between them.

The CDR3 coding sequence is TGTGCCAGCAGTGAGGGGGGCGGTCAGCCCCAGCATTTT. Encoded protein: CASSEGGGQPQHF. This chain joins TRBV25-1 and TRBJ1-5; D possibly corresponds to TRBD1 (6 bases). CDR3 length equals 13 residues. Trimming pared 3 bases from V and 6 bases from J, leaving 9 bases between. CDR1 and CDR2 from the germline V gene are MGHDK and SYGVNS. The full variable domain, rest sourced from reference TRBV25-1 and TRBJ1-5, is EADIYQTPRYLVIGTGKKITLECSQTMGHDKMYWYQQDPGMELHLIHYSYGVNSTEKGDLSSESTVSRIRTEHFPLTLESARPSHTSQYLCASSEGGGQPQHFGDGTRLSIL.

The V gene is TRBV11-2, the J gene TRBJ2-7; 14 bases map to TRBD2. Per the germline V gene, CDR1 is SGHAT and CDR2 is FQNNGV. This CDR3 contains 16 residues. Unmatched junction bases numbered 9, after V lost 4 bases and J lost 7 bases. CDR3 DNA: TGTGCCAGCAGCTCCTGGACTAGCGGGGGGCTGGGGGAGCAGTACTTC. This sequence encodes CASSSWTSGGLGEQYF.

The chain is built from TRBV30 and TRBJ1-2, with 7 bases fitting TRBD1. V gave up 4 bases and J gave up 5 bases; unmatched junction bases: 7. The CDR3 runs 13 residues. The germline gives CDR1 GTSNPN, CDR2 SVGIG (reference sequence). CDR3 nucleotides: TGTGCCTGGATGGGTAGGGGGCAATATGGCTACACCTTC. This translates into CAWMGRGQYGYTF. Full variable domain (missing parts from reference TRBV30 and TRBJ1-2): SQTIHQWPATLVQPVGSPLSLECTVEGTSNPNLYWYRQAAGRGLQLLFYSVGIGQISSEVPQNLSASRPQDRQFILSSKKLLLSDSGFYLCAWMGRGQYGYTFGSGTRLTVV.

As regards this clone: Since no conserved phenylalanine or tryptophan closes the CDR3, a read error is the likely cause. Written as DNA, the CDR3 is TGCGCCAGCAGCCCCAGGGACCGGGAATCGAACTATGGCTACACCCTC. Its translation is CASSPRDRESNYGYTL. V usage is TRBV4-1 and J usage is TRBJ1-2; perhaps TRBD1 as D (5 bases). From germline, CDR1 is MGHRA and CDR2 YSYEKL. The V and J ends lost 4 bases and 2 bases respectively, with 17 bases between them. The length of the CDR3 is 16 residues.

In this sample, this clone turned up once. The chain joins TRBV4-1 to TRBJ2-2; weak D call: TRBD1 (6 bases). The ends were cut back, 4 bases at V and 4 bases at J, with 13 bases in the middle. The CDR3 loop spans 15 amino acids. Germline V gives CDR1 MGHRA, CDR2 YSYEKL. CDR3 region: CASSPVLGGTGELFF. The CDR3 coding sequence is TGCGCCAGCAGCCCAGTACTAGGGGGCACCGGGGAGCTGTTTTTT.

The rearrangement links TRBV28 to TRBJ2-7; D may match TRBD1 or TRBD2 (5 bases each). The CDR3 loop spans 13 amino acids. Germline CDR1 is MDHEN and CDR2 is SYDVKM. Trimming stripped 6 bases from V and 3 bases from J, with 12 bases between. The CDR3 loop is CASSHGGIYEQYF. The CDR3 DNA is TGTGCCAGCAGCCATGGGGGAATCTACGAGCAGTACTTC.

A word on this clone: Other DNA sequences in the sample encode the same CDR3. The chain combines TRBV9 with TRBJ2-7, with 10 bases that match TRBD1. The CDR3 runs 15 residues. Germline assignment: CDR1 SGDLS and CDR2 YYNGEE. The trim removed 0 bases at V and 4 bases at J, leaving 4 bases unmatched. The CDR3: CASSVGWTGGYEQYF. The DNA of the CDR3 is TGTGCCAGCAGCGTAGGTTGGACAGGGGGGTACGAGCAGTACTTC.

The chain employs TRBV9 and TRBJ2-2; the match to TRBD2 covers 8 bases. Germline loops: CDR1 SGDLS, CDR2 YYNGEE. This CDR3 has 15 amino acids. With V trimmed by 3 bases and J by 4 bases, 5 bases remained unmatched. The chain's CDR3 is CASSAGGPGTGELFF. In DNA form, the CDR3 reads TGTGCCAGCAGCGCGGGGGGGCCAGGCACCGGGGAGCTGTTTTTT.

The genes are TRBV11-2 and TRBJ2-7, with 9 nucleotides matching TRBD2. There are 17 residues in the CDR3. The V and J ends lost 0 bases and 5 bases, in that order; junction bases with no gene match: 11. The germline V gene has CDR1 SGHAT and CDR2 FQNNGV. The CDR3 loop reads CASSLEAGGLYDNEQYF. The CDR3 coding sequence is TGTGCCAGCAGCTTAGAGGCGGGGGGGCTCTATGATAACGAGCAGTACTTC.

This clone turned up a few times. This CDR3 reads CASRGLDSNSPLHF. In DNA, the CDR3 is TGTGCCAGCAGGGGATTAGACAGTAATTCACCCCTCCACTTT. V is TRBV27 and J is TRBJ1-6; possible D gene TRBD1, 5 bases. Germline CDR1 and CDR2: MNHEY and SMNVEV (reference sequence). The CDR3 runs 14 residues. With 6 bases removed from V and 6 bases from J, the gap between germline ends came to 12 bases.

A note on this clone: Additional DNA sequences in this sample encode the identical CDR3. This chain joins TRBV9 and TRBJ1-1; possible D gene TRBD1, 5 bases. The V end lost 4 bases, the J end lost 4 bases, and 14 bases lay between the germline ends. Germline lookup yields CDR1 SGDLS and CDR2 YYNGEE. The CDR3 is 14 amino acids. CDR3 nucleotide sequence: TGTGCCAGCAGCCCTTGGGGGGGTGGCACTGAAGCTTTCTTT. This codes for CASSPWGGGTEAFF.